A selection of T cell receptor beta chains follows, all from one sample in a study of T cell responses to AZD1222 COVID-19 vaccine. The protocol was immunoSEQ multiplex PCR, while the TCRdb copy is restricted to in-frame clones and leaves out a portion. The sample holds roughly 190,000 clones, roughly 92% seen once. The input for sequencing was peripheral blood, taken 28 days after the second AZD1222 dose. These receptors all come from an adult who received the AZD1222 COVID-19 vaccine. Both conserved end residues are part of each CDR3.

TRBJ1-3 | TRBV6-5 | CASSYGSSGNTIYF
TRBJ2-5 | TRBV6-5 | CASSSSGGETQYF
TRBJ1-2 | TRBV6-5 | CATQNSGLANYGYTF
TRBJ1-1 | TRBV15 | CATSRLGGGTTEAFF
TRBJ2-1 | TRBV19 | CASSKPSRTSGFNEQFF
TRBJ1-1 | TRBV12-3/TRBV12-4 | CASLREAGEAFF
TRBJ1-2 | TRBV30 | CAWSLFYREGYGYTF
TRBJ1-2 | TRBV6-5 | CASSYSKLGGYTF
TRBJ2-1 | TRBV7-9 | CASSLGSREKNEQFF
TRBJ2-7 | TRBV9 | CASSVGTSTPNVYEQYF
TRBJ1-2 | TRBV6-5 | CAINRGIGYGYTF
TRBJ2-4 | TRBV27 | CASSLLTGGDIQYF
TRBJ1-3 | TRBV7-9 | CASSTGARGGSGNTIYF
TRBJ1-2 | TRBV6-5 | CASSYGGQDYGYTF
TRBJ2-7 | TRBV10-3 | CAISGAQNYEQYF
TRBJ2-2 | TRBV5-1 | CASSLDREAGELFF
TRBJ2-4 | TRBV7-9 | CASSLELAGENIQYF
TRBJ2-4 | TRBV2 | CASSKPGQRAQYF
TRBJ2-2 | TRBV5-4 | CASSLGPEAGELFF
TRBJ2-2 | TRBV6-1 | CASSGRTDIKTGELFF
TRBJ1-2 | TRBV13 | CASSFLANYGYTF
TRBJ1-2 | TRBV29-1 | CSAPSQTTYGYTF
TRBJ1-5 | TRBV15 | CATSRGYNQPQHF
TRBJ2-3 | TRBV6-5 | CASSYGLGSTDTQYF
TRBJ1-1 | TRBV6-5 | CASSIDRGPEAFF
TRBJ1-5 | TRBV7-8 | CASSLGTGTNNQHF